This T cell receptor (beta chain) was profiled in a study of blood T cell repertoires in COVID-19. Turning to the study itself: The United States, Italy and Spain provided the acute and convalescent COVID-19 samples. T cells, B-cell-depleted T cells, or PBMCs provided the cDNA or gDNA that served as material.

Per the study methods: Estimation of nucleated cell counts relied on the amplification of reference gene primers. TCRdb's table, derived via immunoSEQ multiplex PCR, lists solely in-frame clones and lacks some. Clone size and V and J calls were adopted from that table, with D and trimming inferred from the DNA. The data show approximately 74,000 clones, approximately 78% seen once. Germline V gives CDR1 KGHSH, CDR2 LQKENI. V was shortened by 2 bases and J by 7 bases, with 12 bases between the two germline ends. The CDR3 has 14 amino acids. The sequence derives from a woman older than 75 with active or convalescent COVID-19. J is TRBJ2-1 and V is TRBV18, with D possibly matching TRBD2 (7 bases). Sequences were obtained from peripheral blood. The CDR3 sequence: CASSPRGGQNEQFF. CDR3 sequence (DNA): TGTGCCAGCTCACCAAGGGGGGGGCAAAATGAGCAGTTCTTC.